A single sample is the source of the 15 T cell receptor beta chains below, sequenced in a study of early T cells in non-severe SARS-CoV-2 infection. MiXCR was run by TCRdb on the 5' RACE reads, yielding one entry per CDR3 protein. The sample has tens of thousands of distinct CDR3 sequences, around 11% seen once. Sequenced here: whole blood, sampled at baseline. Receptors originate from an adult who was a healthcare worker with PCR-confirmed SARS-CoV-2 infection or an uninfected control (not recorded which).

The gene calls are TRBV7-9 and TRBJ2-3; 9 bases map to TRBD1. The CDR3 runs to 16 residues. Germline CDR1 is SEHNR and CDR2 is FQNEAQ (reference sequence). After removal of 3 bases from V and 2 bases from J, the junction contained 6 bases not matched to a gene. The CDR3 region is CASSFQTGGYTDTQYF. The CDR3 DNA reads as TGTGCCAGCAGCTTCCAGACAGGGGGATACACAGATACGCAGTATTTT.

This sequence joins TRBV15 and TRBJ1-5; D remains ambiguous. The CDR3 is 13 amino acids. Trimming took 0 bases from V and 11 from J, leaving 11 bases between them. Per germline, CDR1 LNHNV and CDR2 YYDKDF (reference sequence). The CDR3 is CATSRDRGLAQHF. The DNA for the CDR3 is TGTGCCACCAGCAGAGATCGGGGTTTAGCCCAGCATTTT.

This clonotype was found a few times. The chain has TRBV7-9 and TRBJ2-2; maybe TRBD2 (5 bases). The length of the CDR3 is 12 residues. Germline V gene sequence: CDR1 SEHNR, CDR2 FQNEAQ (reference sequence). Between the trimmed V and J ends, which lost 8 bases and 8 bases, there was a span of 12 bases. The CDR3 DNA reads as TGTGCCAGCCTAAAGGAGGAAGGGGAGCTGTTTTTT. Translation: CASLKEEGELFF.

This clonotype was detected a few times. The chain has TRBV12-3 or TRBV12-4 and TRBJ2-3, with no clear D. This CDR3 contains 11 residues. Trimming cost V 7 bases and J 4 bases, with 6 bases left between them. The CDR3 bases are TGTGCCAGCACCGAATCAGATACGCAGTATTTT. Its protein is CASTESDTQYF.

The rearrangement uses TRBV11-2 and TRBJ2-5, with D hard to call. The CDR3 contains 13 residues. V lost 2 bases and J 3 bases, leaving 7 bases between the germline ends. The germline V gene has CDR1 SGHAT and CDR2 FQNNGV. CDR3 coding DNA: TGTGCCAGCAGCTTAATGGGAAAAGAGACCCAGTACTTC. This codes for CASSLMGKETQYF.

This clonotype appeared a few times. This chain connects TRBV12-3 or TRBV12-4 to TRBJ1-4; D not resolved. The CDR3 runs 13 residues. The V end lost 6 bases, the J end lost 6 bases, and 11 bases lay between the germline ends. Here the CDR3 DNA reads TGTGCCAGCAGGCCCCAAGGGTATGAAAAACTGTTTTTT. Protein sequence: CASRPQGYEKLFF.

This clonotype was seen at least ten times. The chain is built from TRBV7-8 and TRBJ2-7; D may be TRBD2 (6 bases). Germline V gene lookup returns CDR1 SGHVS and CDR2 FQNEAQ. V lost 0 bases and J lost 5, with 11 bases in between. The CDR3 length is 14 residues. The CDR3 is CASSLALWGDEQYF. As DNA, the CDR3 is TGTGCCAGCAGCTTAGCGCTGTGGGGGGACGAGCAGTACTTC. The full variable domain, its missing parts supplied by reference TRBV7-8 and TRBJ2-7, is GAGVSQSPRYKVAKRGQDVALRCDPISGHVSLFWYQQALGQGPEFLTYFQNEAQLDKSGLPSDRFFAERPEGSVSTLKIQRTQQEDSAVYLCASSLALWGDEQYFGPGTRLTVT.

About this clonotype itself: Just one base apart from a much larger clone, this may be a read error. The chain recombines TRBV6-6 with TRBJ1-2; D ambiguous. CDR1 is MNHNY, CDR2 SVGAGI, per germline (reference sequence). CDR3 length equals 15 residues. The DNA for the CDR3 is TGTTCCAGCAGTTACGGTCAGTTAGCTAACTATGGCTACACCTTC. This sequence encodes CSSSYGQLANYGYTF.

There are a few counts of this clonotype. The rearrangement uses TRBV25-1 and TRBJ1-1; D perhaps matches TRBD1 (6 bases). Looked up from germline, CDR1 is MGHDK and CDR2 is SYGVNS. CDR3 length: 13 amino acids. The V gene lost 4 bases and the J gene lost 5 bases, with 11 bases spanning the gap. The CDR3 reads CASSAGDRTEAFF. Here the CDR3 DNA reads TGTGCCAGCAGTGCAGGGGATAGGACTGAAGCTTTCTTT. Supplemented by reference TRBV25-1 and TRBJ1-1, the full variable domain reads EADIYQTPRYLVIGTGKKITLECSQTMGHDKMYWYQQDPGMELHLIHYSYGVNSTEKGDLSSESTVSRIRTEHFPLTLESARPSHTSQYLCASSAGDRTEAFFGQGTRLTVV.

The CDR3 nucleotides are TGTGCCAGCACCTTAAACGGGTACGAGGCTTTCTTT. This sequence encodes CASTLNGYEAFF. The chain links TRBV25-1 to TRBJ1-1; D gene unclear. Germline loops: CDR1 MGHDK, CDR2 SYGVNS. With 7 bases removed from V and 11 bases from J, the gap between germline ends came to 17 bases. The CDR3 extends over 12 amino acids.

In its sample, this clonotype was seen a few times. V gene TRBV4-3 combines with J gene TRBJ1-5, with D perhaps TRBD1 (5 bases). Trimming removed 0 bases from V and 4 bases from J, with 10 bases in between. CDR3 length equals 15 residues. CDR1 is LGHNA, CDR2 YSLEER, per germline. CDR3 loop: CASSQEMGENQPQHF. The CDR3 DNA sequence: TGCGCCAGCAGCCAAGAGATGGGGGAGAATCAGCCCCAGCATTTT.

This clonotype has a handful of counts. V gene TRBV5-6 combines with J gene TRBJ1-4; no clear D gene. V was cut by 0 bases and J by 8 bases, with 14 bases left in between. This CDR3 has 15 amino acids. Germline values: CDR1 SGHDT, CDR2 YYEEEE. The CDR3 here is CASSLVRRGDEKLFF. Here the CDR3 DNA reads TGTGCCAGCAGCTTGGTTAGGCGAGGTGACGAAAAACTGTTTTTT.

The chain couples TRBV12-5 to TRBJ2-3; D is tentatively TRBD1 or TRBD2 (5 bases each). This CDR3 is built from 20 residues. Germline assignment: CDR1 LGHNT and CDR2 FRNRAP. Trimming took off 0 bases at V and 0 bases at J, with 22 bases between the two ends. The CDR3 spells CASGLVLFGLGRASTDTQYF. The CDR3 nucleotides are TGTGCTAGTGGTTTGGTATTATTTGGACTGGGGCGGGCTAGCACAGATACGCAGTATTTT.

This clonotype was seen repeatedly, ten times or more. CDR3 in DNA: TGTGCCAGCAGCTTGTTGGGAGGGCGGTTCTTC. Amino acid sequence: CASSLLGGRFF. The J gene is TRBJ2-1, the V gene TRBV7-9; TRBD2 agrees at 7 bases. CDR3 length: 11 amino acids. V trimming: 3 bases; J trimming: 15 bases; junction bases outside the gene matches: 5. Germline CDR1 SEHNR, CDR2 FQNEAQ (reference sequence).

This clonotype was seen at least ten times. The rearrangement links TRBV20-1 to TRBJ1-1; weak D call: TRBD1 (6 bases). Germline CDR1 is DFQATT and CDR2 is SNEGSKA (reference sequence). V was cut by 6 bases and J by 3 bases, with 14 bases left in between. This CDR3 is 13 amino acids long. The CDR3 sequence: CSARGGGDTEAFF. Here the CDR3 DNA reads TGCAGTGCCCGAGGGGGAGGAGACACTGAAGCTTTCTTT.